The 22 T cell receptor beta chains below come from one sample, sequenced in a study of identical twins. One entry per CDR3 protein, called by TCRdb with MiXCR from the 5' RACE reads. The sample lists hundreds of thousands of distinct CDR3 sequences, over 15% occurring once. The data also belong to a second study, concerning T cells expressing NK-cell markers.

Sequenced material: PBMCs. Every receptor here comes from a woman younger than 30 in good health.

This chain joins TRBV19 and TRBJ2-3; D perhaps matches TRBD2 (6 bases). The V end was cut by 9 bases, the J end by 6 bases, with 13 bases between. Looked up from germline, CDR1 is LNHDA and CDR2 is SQIVND (reference sequence). The CDR3 is made up of 12 amino acids. The CDR3 is CASRDFWDTQYF. The CDR3 coding sequence is TGTGCCAGCCGGGACTTCTGGGATACGCAGTATTTT.

This clonotype has more than one count but fewer than ten. CDR3 sequence reads: CASSPATGELFF. In DNA, the CDR3 is TGTGCCAGCTCACCTGCTACCGGGGAGCTGTTTTTT. This chain connects TRBV18 to TRBJ2-2; D is undetermined. V lost 3 bases, J lost 5 bases, and 4 bases lay in between. The CDR3 sequence is 12 residues long. From germline, CDR1 is KGHSH and CDR2 LQKENI.

This clonotype was counted between two and nine times. CDR3 DNA sequence: TGTGCCAGCAGTGTACAAAAGTGGACAGGGGACACAGATACGCAGTATTTT. Translated: CASSVQKWTGDTDTQYF. The chain links TRBV6-1 to TRBJ2-3; 9 nucleotides line up with TRBD1. Germline CDR1 reads MNHNS; CDR2 reads SASEGT. CDR3 size: 17 residues. V shed 4 bases, J shed 2 bases, and the junction held 10 bases outside the gene matches.

This rearrangement joins TRBV5-5 to TRBJ1-1; a possible D gene is TRBD1 (5 bases). The V end was cut by 3 bases, the J end by 3 bases, with 9 bases between. Germline V gene data show CDR1 as SGHKS and CDR2 as YYEKEE (reference sequence). This CDR3 region has 13 residues. CDR3 DNA sequence: TGTGCCAGCAGCTCACAACAGGACACTGAAGCTTTCTTT. This encodes CASSSQQDTEAFF.

This clonotype has a handful of counts. The J gene is TRBJ2-1, the V gene TRBV2, with D perhaps TRBD2 (6 bases). The germline V gene has CDR1 SNHLY and CDR2 FYNNEI. Trimming shortened V by 8 bases and J by 1 base, and 9 bases separated the two germline ends. The CDR3 sequence is 13 residues long. CDR3 DNA: TGTGCCAGCCGGAGGGTGTCCTACAATGAGCAGTTCTTC. Amino acids: CASRRVSYNEQFF.

This clonotype was found once. The chain couples TRBV7-9 to TRBJ1-6, with D perhaps matching TRBD1 (6 bases). Deletions cut 5 bases from V and 8 bases from J, with 10 bases between. CDR3 length equals 13 residues. CDR1 and CDR2 (germline): SEHNR, FQNEAQ (reference sequence). CDR3 protein: CASSTGQYSPLHF. Written as DNA, the CDR3 is TGTGCCAGCAGCACAGGACAGTATTCACCCCTCCACTTT.

The chain links TRBV10-3 to TRBJ1-1; TRBD1 matches 8 bases. The germline V gene encodes CDR1 ENHRY and CDR2 SYGVKD. The ends lost 11 bases at V and 2 bases at J; junction bases unmatched: 19. The CDR3 runs 17 residues. The chain's CDR3 is CASQGGSGDRRNTEAFF. CDR3 nucleotide sequence: TGTGCCTCCCAAGGGGGTAGTGGGGACAGGCGAAACACTGAAGCTTTCTTT.

The rearrangement links TRBV7-2 to TRBJ2-7; D remains ambiguous. Looked up from germline, CDR1 is SGHTA and CDR2 is FQGNSA. This CDR3 spans 13 amino acids. Trimming took 6 bases from V and 0 from J, leaving 9 bases between them. This chain's CDR3 is CASRGPSSYEQYF. CDR3 sequence (DNA): TGTGCCAGCAGGGGTCCGAGCTCCTACGAGCAGTACTTC.

This clonotype was seen more than once but under ten times. The rearrangement links TRBV29-1 to TRBJ2-5; D possibly corresponds to TRBD1 (6 bases). This CDR3 spans 14 amino acids. Trimming left V 6 bases short and J 0 bases short, with 14 bases between. In germline, CDR1 is SQVTM, CDR2 ANQGSEA. As DNA, the CDR3 is TGCAGCGTCGGACAGACCTGGTACCAAGAGACCCAGTACTTC. This gives the protein CSVGQTWYQETQYF.

This clonotype was observed a few times. The chain couples TRBV10-3 to TRBJ2-3; TRBD2 is a possible D gene (6 bases). The CDR3 runs to 14 residues. Trimming stripped 7 bases from V and 0 bases from J, with 11 bases between. CDR1 and CDR2 (germline): ENHRY, SYGVKD. DNA for the CDR3: TGTGCCATCATGGGTAGCGGTAGCACAGATACGCAGTATTTT. Translated, it gives CAIMGSGSTDTQYF.

This clonotype has a handful of counts. The chain carries TRBV25-1 and TRBJ2-1; TRBD1 matches at 7 bases. This CDR3 has 17 residues. Germline V gene sequence: CDR1 MGHDK, CDR2 SYGVNS. J lost 0 bases, V lost 1 base, and 6 bases had no gene match. The CDR3 DNA follows: TGTGCCAGCAGTGAATCCCCAGGGGGATCCTCCTACAATGAGCAGTTCTTC. Amino acids: CASSESPGGSSYNEQFF.

The rearrangement links TRBV29-1 to TRBJ2-7; D tentatively reads TRBD1 or TRBD2 (5 bases each). CDR1 SQVTM and CDR2 ANQGSEA come from the germline V gene. Trimming removed 0 bases from V and 0 bases from J, with 9 bases in between. This CDR3 is built from 14 residues. In DNA, the CDR3 is TGCAGCGTTGAAGAACCAGGGAGCTCCTACGAGCAGTACTTC. Its translation: CSVEEPGSSYEQYF.

This clonotype was seen only a few times. The rearrangement links TRBV15 to TRBJ2-7; D is tentatively TRBD1 or TRBD2 (5 bases each). Germline V lookup: CDR1 LNHNV, CDR2 YYDKDF (reference sequence). CDR3 size: 12 residues. Trimming removed 3 bases from V and 3 bases from J, with 6 bases in between. CDR3 bases: TGTGCCACCAGCAGGAGGGGCTACGAGCAGTACTTC. Translating gives CATSRRGYEQYF.

Here the CDR3 DNA reads TGCAGTGCTTCGGAGCGGGGACTAGCGGGAGGTTTTGCAGATACGCAGTATTTT. Residues: CSASERGLAGGFADTQYF. The V gene is TRBV20-1, the J gene TRBJ2-3, with 15 bases identical to TRBD2. V trimming: 5 bases; J trimming: 4 bases; junction bases outside the gene matches: 13. CDR1 is DFQATT, CDR2 SNEGSKA, per germline (reference sequence). This CDR3 is built from 18 residues.

The CDR3 DNA reads as TGTGCCAGCACCCAAAACAGCAATCAGCCCCAGCATTTT. It encodes CASTQNSNQPQHF. The V gene is TRBV12-3 or TRBV12-4, the J gene TRBJ1-5, with unresolved D. This CDR3 contains 13 residues. V was pared by 7 bases and J by 1 base, with 8 bases between.

The chain couples TRBV12-3 or TRBV12-4 to TRBJ2-2, with D unclear. The CDR3 has 11 residues. V was trimmed by 8 bases and J by 5 bases, leaving 6 bases between them. The CDR3 here is CASGTTGELFF. The DNA of the CDR3 is TGTGCCAGCGGTACTACCGGGGAGCTGTTTTTT.

The gene calls are TRBV27 and TRBJ2-7, with TRBD2 matching over 7 bases. J lost 2 bases, V lost 0 bases, and 4 bases had no gene match. CDR1 is MNHEY, CDR2 SMNVEV, per germline (reference sequence). This CDR3 comprises 15 residues. The chain's CDR3 is CASSLSSGRAYEQYF. The CDR3 DNA follows: TGTGCCAGCAGTTTATCTAGCGGGCGAGCCTACGAGCAGTACTTC.

This clonotype has a handful of counts. This chain links TRBV7-2 with TRBJ1-1, with no clear D. Germline CDR1 is SGHTA and CDR2 is FQGNSA. The CDR3 is made up of 14 amino acids. V gave up 1 base and J gave up 0 bases, with 6 bases separating them. CDR3 nucleotide sequence: TGTGCCAGCAGCTTAGGATCTATGAACACTGAAGCTTTCTTT. It codes for CASSLGSMNTEAFF.

In its sample, this clonotype was seen a few times. The chain employs TRBV29-1 and TRBJ2-5; D is undetermined. The CDR3 sequence is 13 residues long. V was cut by 5 bases and J by 6 bases, with 16 bases left in between. Looked up from germline, CDR1 is SQVTM and CDR2 is ANQGSEA. As DNA, the CDR3 is TGCAGCGTTCCTTGGGATTTCCGGAAGACCCAGTACTTC. Amino acid sequence: CSVPWDFRKTQYF. Supplemented by reference TRBV29-1 and TRBJ2-5, the full variable domain reads SAVISQKPSRDICQRGTSLTIQCQVDSQVTMMFWYRQQPGQSLTLIATANQGSEATYESGFVIDKFPISRPNLTFSTLTVSNMSPEDSSIYLCSVPWDFRKTQYFGPGTRLLVL.

The rearrangement links TRBV5-1 to TRBJ2-5, with D unclear. With 0 bases removed from V and 1 base from J, the gap between germline ends came to 10 bases. This CDR3 contains 15 residues. The germline gives CDR1 SGHRS, CDR2 YFSETQ. CDR3 DNA: TGCGCCAGCAGCTTGGAAGGACGGCGCCAAGAGACCCAGTACTTC. Protein sequence: CASSLEGRRQETQYF.

The table lists this clonotype with a few counts. The genes are TRBV29-1 and TRBJ2-1; D not resolved. CDR3 length equals 14 residues. V lost 6 bases to trimming and J lost 0 bases, with 12 bases between them. Germline CDR1 is SQVTM and CDR2 is ANQGSEA. The CDR3 loop reads CSVGLRSSYNEQFF. DNA for the CDR3: TGCAGCGTCGGATTGAGGAGCTCCTACAATGAGCAGTTCTTC.

This clonotype occurred a few times. The chain links TRBV4-2 to TRBJ2-3; 13 nucleotides line up with TRBD2. Per the germline V gene, CDR1 is LGHNA and CDR2 is YNFKEQ. V was clipped by 2 bases and J by 6 bases; unmatched bases: 14. The CDR3 contains 19 residues. This chain's CDR3 is CASSQRRTSGGQSEDTQYF. The CDR3, as DNA: TGTGCCAGCAGCCAAAGACGGACTAGCGGGGGTCAATCGGAGGATACGCAGTATTTT.